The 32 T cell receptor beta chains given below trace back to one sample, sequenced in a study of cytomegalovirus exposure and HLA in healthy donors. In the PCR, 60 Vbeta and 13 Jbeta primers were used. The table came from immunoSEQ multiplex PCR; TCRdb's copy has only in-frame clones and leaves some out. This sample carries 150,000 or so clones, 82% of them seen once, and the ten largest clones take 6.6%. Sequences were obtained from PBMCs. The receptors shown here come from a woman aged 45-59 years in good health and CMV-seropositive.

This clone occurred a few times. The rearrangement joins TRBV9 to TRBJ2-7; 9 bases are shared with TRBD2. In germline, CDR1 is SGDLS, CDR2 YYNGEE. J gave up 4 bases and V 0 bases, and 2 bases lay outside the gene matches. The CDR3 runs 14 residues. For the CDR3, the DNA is TGTGCCAGCAGCGTAGGGAGCGGGGGGTACGAGCAGTACTTC. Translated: CASSVGSGGYEQYF. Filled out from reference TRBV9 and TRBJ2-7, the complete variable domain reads DSGVTQTPKHLITATGQRVTLRCSPRSGDLSVYWYQQSLDQGLQFLIQYYNGEERAKGNILERFSAQQFPDLHSELNLSSLELGDSALYFCASSVGSGGYEQYFGPGTRLTVT.

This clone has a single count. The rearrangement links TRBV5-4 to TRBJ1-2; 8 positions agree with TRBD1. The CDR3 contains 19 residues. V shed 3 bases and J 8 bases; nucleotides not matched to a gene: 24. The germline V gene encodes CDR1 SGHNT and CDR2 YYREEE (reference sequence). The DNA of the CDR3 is TGTGCCAGCAGCTACCACCGGGACAGGCAGCTTTTCCCAAGAGGGGGCTACACCTTC. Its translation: CASSYHRDRQLFPRGGYTF.

The chain's CDR3 is CASSPGQGSQPQHF. The CDR3, as DNA: TGTGCCAGCAGCCCGGGACAGGGTTCTCAGCCCCAGCATTTT. This chain links TRBV5-6 with TRBJ1-5; 9 nucleotides agree with TRBD1. Trimming removed 4 bases from V and 6 bases from J; junction bases left unmatched: 5. Looked up from germline, CDR1 is SGHDT and CDR2 is YYEEEE. This CDR3 comprises 14 residues.

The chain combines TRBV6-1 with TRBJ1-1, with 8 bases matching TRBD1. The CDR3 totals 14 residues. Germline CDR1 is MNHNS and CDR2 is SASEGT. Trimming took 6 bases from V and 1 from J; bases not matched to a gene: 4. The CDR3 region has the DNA TGTGCCAGCAGGAGGGACAGGCAGAACACTGAAGCTTTCTTT. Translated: CASRRDRQNTEAFF.

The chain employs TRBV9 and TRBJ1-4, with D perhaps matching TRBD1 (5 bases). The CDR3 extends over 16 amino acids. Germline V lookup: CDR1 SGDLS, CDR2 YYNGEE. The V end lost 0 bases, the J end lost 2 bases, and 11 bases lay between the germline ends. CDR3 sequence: CASSVAAGLTNEKLFF. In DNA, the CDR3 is TGTGCCAGCAGCGTAGCTGCGGGGCTTACTAATGAAAAACTGTTTTTT.

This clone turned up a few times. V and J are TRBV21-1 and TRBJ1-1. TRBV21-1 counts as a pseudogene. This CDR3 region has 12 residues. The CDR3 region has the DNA TGTGCCAGCAGCGCGAAGAACACTGAAGCTTTCTTT. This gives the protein CASSAKNTEAFF.

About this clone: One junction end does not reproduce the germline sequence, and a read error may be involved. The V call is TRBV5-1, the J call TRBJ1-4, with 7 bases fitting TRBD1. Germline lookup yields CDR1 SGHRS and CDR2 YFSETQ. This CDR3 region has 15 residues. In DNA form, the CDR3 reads TGCGCCAGCACCTTGGAGGGGGCGCGGGATGAAAAACTGTTTTTT. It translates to CASTLEGARDEKLFF.

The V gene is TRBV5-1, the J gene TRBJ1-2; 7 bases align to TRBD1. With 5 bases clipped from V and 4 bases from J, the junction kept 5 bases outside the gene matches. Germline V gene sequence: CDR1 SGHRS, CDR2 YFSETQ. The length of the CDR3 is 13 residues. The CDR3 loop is CASRQGLGYGYTF. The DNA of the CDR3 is TGCGCCAGCAGACAGGGGCTAGGCTATGGCTACACCTTC. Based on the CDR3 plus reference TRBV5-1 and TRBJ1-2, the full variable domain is KAGVTQTPRYLIKTRGQQVTLSCSPISGHRSVSWYQQTPGQGLQFLFEYFSETQRNKGNFPGRFSGRQFSNSRSEMNVSTLELGDSALYLCASRQGLGYGYTFGSGTRLTVV.

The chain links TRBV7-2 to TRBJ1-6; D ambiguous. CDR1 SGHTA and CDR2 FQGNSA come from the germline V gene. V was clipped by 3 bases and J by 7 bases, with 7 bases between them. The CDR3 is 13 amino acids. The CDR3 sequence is CASSLSLNSPLHF. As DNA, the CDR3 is TGTGCCAGCAGCTTGTCCTTAAATTCACCCCTCCACTTT.

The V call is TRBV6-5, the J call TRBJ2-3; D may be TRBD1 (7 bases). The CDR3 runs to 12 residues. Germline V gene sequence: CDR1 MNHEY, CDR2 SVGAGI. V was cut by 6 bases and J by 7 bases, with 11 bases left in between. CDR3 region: CASRAGGNTQYF. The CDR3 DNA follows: TGTGCCAGCAGGGCAGGGGGGAATACGCAGTATTTT.

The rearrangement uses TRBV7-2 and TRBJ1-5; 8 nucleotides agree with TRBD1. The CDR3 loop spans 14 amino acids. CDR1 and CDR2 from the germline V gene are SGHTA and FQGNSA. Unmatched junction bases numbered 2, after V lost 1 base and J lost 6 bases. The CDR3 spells CASSLVQGAQPQHF. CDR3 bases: TGTGCCAGCAGCTTAGTGCAGGGGGCTCAGCCCCAGCATTTT.

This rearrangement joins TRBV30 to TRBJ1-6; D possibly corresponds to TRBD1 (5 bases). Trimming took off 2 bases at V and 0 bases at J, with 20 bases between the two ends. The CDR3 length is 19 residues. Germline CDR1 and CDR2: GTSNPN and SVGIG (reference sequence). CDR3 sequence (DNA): TGTGCCTGGAGTTATTACCGGGCAGGGATGAGCTCCTATAATTCACCCCTCCACTTT. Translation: CAWSYYRAGMSSYNSPLHF. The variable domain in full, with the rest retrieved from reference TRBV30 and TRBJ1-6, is SQTIHQWPATLVQPVGSPLSLECTVEGTSNPNLYWYRQAAGRGLQLLFYSVGIGQISSEVPQNLSASRPQDRQFILSSKKLLLSDSGFYLCAWSYYRAGMSSYNSPLHFGNGTRLTVT.

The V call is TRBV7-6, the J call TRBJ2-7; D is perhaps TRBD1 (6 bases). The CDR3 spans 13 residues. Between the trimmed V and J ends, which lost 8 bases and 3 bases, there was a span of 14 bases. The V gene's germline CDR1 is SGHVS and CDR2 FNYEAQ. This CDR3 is CASARGEVYEQYF. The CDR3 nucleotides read TGTGCCAGCGCCAGGGGTGAGGTCTACGAGCAGTACTTC.

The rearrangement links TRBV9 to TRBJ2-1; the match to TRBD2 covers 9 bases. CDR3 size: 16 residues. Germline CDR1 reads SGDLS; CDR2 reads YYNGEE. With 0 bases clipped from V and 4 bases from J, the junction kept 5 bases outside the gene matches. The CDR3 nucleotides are TGTGCCAGCAGCGTAGTCGCGCGGGGGGGGTACAATGAGCAGTTCTTC. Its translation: CASSVVARGGYNEQFF.

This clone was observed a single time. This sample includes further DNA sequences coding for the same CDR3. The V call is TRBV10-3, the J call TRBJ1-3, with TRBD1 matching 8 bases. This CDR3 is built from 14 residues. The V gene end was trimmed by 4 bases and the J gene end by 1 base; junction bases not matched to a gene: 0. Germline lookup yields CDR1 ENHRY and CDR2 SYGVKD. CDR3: CAISGTGSGNTIYF. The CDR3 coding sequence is TGTGCCATCAGTGGGACAGGGTCTGGAAACACCATATATTTT.

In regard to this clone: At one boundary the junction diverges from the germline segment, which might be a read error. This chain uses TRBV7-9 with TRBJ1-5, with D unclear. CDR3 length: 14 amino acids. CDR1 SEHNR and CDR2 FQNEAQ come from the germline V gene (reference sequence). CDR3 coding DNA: TGTTCCAGCAGCCACGCGGGAAGGAGTCAGCCCCAGCATTTT. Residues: CSSSHAGRSQPQHF.

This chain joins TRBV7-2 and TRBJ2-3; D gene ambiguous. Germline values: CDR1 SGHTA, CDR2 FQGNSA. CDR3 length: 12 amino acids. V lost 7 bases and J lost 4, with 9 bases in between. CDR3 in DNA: TGTGCCAGCACCCTAGTGGCAGATACGCAGTATTTT. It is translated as CASTLVADTQYF.

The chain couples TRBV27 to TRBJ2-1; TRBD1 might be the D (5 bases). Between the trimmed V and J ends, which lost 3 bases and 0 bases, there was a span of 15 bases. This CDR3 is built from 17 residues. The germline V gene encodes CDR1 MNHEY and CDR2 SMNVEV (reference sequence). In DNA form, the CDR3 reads TGTGCCAGCAGTTTTGACAGTTACCCTAGCTCCTACAATGAGCAGTTCTTC. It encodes CASSFDSYPSSYNEQFF.

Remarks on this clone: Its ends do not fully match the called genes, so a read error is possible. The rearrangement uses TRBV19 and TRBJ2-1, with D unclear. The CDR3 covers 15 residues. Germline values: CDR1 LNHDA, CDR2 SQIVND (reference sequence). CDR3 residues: CASSVEVSSYNEQFF. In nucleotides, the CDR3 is TGTGCCAGTAGTGTAGAAGTCAGCTCCTACAATGAGCAGTTCTTC.

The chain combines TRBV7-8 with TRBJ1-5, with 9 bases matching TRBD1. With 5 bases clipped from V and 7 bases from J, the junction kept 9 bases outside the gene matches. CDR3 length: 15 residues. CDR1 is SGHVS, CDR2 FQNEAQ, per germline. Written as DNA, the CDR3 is TGTGCCAGCAGCGTTGTACAGGGGGCTGGACAGCCCCAGCATTTT. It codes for CASSVVQGAGQPQHF. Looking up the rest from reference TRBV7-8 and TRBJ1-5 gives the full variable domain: GAGVSQSPRYKVAKRGQDVALRCDPISGHVSLFWYQQALGQGPEFLTYFQNEAQLDKSGLPSDRFFAERPEGSVSTLKIQRTQQEDSAVYLCASSVVQGAGQPQHFGDGTRLSIL.

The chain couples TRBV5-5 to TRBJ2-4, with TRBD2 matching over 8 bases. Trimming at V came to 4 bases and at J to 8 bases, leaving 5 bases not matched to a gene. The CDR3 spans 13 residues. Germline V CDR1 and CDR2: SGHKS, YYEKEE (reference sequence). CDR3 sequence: CASSPARGDIQYF. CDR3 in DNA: TGTGCCAGCAGCCCCGCGCGGGGGGACATTCAGTACTTC.

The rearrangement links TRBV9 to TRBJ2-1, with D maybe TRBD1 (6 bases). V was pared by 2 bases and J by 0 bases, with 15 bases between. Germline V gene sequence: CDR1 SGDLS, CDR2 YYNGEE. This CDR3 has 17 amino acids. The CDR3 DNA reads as TGTGCCAGCAGCGTCCCTAACCAGGGGTACTCCTACAATGAGCAGTTCTTC. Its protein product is CASSVPNQGYSYNEQFF.

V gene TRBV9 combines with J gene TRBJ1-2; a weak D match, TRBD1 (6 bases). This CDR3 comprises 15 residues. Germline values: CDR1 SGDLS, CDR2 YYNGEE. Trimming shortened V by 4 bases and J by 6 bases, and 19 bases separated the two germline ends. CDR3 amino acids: CASSPRGGSEDGYTF. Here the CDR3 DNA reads TGTGCCAGCAGCCCGAGGGGGGGCTCGGAGGATGGCTACACCTTC.

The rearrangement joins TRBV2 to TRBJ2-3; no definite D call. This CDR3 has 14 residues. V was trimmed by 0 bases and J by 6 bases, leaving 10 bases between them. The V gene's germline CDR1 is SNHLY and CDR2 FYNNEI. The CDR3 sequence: CASSEAGVVDTQYF. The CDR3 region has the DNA TGTGCCAGCAGTGAAGCAGGAGTTGTGGATACGCAGTATTTT.

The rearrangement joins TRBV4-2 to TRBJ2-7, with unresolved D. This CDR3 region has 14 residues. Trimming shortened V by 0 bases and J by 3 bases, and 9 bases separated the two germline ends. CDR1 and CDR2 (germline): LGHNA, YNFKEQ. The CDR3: CASSQEAALYEQYF. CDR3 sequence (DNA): TGTGCCAGCAGCCAAGAGGCGGCACTCTACGAGCAGTACTTC.

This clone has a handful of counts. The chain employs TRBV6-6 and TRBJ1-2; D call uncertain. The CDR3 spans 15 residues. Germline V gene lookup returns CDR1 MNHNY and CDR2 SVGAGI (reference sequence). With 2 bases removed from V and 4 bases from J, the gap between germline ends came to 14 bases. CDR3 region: CASSYEGTSGYGYTF. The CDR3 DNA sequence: TGTGCCAGCAGTTACGAGGGCACCTCCGGCTATGGCTACACCTTC.

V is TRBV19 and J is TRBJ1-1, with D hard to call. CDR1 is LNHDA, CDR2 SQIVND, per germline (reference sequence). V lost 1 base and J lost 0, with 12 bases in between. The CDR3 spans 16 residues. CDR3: CASSIVFSSLNTEAFF. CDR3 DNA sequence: TGTGCCAGTAGTATAGTATTCTCCAGTTTGAACACTGAAGCTTTCTTT.

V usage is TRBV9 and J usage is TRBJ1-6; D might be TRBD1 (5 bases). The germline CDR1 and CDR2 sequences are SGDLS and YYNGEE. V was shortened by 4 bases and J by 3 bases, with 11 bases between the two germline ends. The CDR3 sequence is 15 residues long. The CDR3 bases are TGTGCCAGCAGCCCAGGGCCATTCTATAATTCACCCCTCCACTTT. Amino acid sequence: CASSPGPFYNSPLHF.

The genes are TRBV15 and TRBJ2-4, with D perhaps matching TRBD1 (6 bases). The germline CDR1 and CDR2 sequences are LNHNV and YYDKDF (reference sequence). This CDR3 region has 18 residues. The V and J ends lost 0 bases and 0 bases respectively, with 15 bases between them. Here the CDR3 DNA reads TGTGCCACCAGCAGAGAGGGTCAGGGGTTGAGAGCCAAAAACATTCAGTACTTC. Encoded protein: CATSREGQGLRAKNIQYF.

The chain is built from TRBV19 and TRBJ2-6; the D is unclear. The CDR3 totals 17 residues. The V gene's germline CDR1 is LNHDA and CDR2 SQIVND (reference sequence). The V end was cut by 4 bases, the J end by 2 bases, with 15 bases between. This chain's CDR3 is CASSKPLQVAGANVLTF. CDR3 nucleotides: TGTGCCAGTAGTAAGCCCCTCCAGGTAGCTGGGGCCAACGTCCTGACTTTC. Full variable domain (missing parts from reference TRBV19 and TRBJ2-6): DGGITQSPKYLFRKEGQNVTLSCEQNLNHDAMYWYRQDPGQGLRLIYYSQIVNDFQKGDIAEGYSVSREKKESFPLTVTSAQKNPTAFYLCASSKPLQVAGANVLTFGAGSRLTVL.

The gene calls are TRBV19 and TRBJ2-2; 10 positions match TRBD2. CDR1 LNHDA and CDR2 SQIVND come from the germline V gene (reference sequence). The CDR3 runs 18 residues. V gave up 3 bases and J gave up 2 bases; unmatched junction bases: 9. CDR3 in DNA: TGTGCCAGTAGTATTAATAGCCTAGCGGGGGCCAACACCGGGGAGCTGTTTTTT. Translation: CASSINSLAGANTGELFF.

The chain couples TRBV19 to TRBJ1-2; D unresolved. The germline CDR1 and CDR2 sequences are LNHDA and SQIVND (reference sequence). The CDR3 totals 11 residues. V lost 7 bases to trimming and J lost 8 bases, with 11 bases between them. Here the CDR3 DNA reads TGTGCCAGTATGAGGCTGAAGGGCTACACCTTC. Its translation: CASMRLKGYTF.